These T cell receptor beta chains were read from a single sample in a study of T cells expressing NK-cell markers. TCRdb reanalyzed the 5' RACE reads and collapses them to one entry per CDR3 protein, without DNA. Its clone listing holds a few hundred thousand distinct CDR3 sequences. The sample comprised blood T cells: a sorted CD56 or NKG2C T cell subset, CD4+ or CD8+ T cells, or bulk PBMC T cells (not recorded which). These TCRs come from a man younger than 35 in good health. CDR3s include the opening cysteine and the closing phenylalanine or tryptophan.

j_call cdr3_length v_call cdr3_aa
TRBJ1-5 11 TRBV24-1 CATGRGQPQHF
TRBJ1-6 13 TRBV11-3 CASSLVLDSPLHF
TRBJ2-2 17 TRBV29-1 CSVRATGTSGKFGELFF
TRBJ2-7 13 TRBV28 CASTGTETYEQYF
TRBJ2-1 14 TRBV29-1 CSADPGGQYNEQFF
TRBJ2-5 13 TRBV28 CASDDTSRETQYF
TRBJ2-7 15 TRBV28 CASSLGQRDYDEQYF
TRBJ1-1 15 TRBV5-1 CASSSPGTGVFEAFF
TRBJ2-5 15 TRBV12-3/TRBV12-4 CASSQLTSGRETQYF
TRBJ2-1 12 TRBV27 CATGQGNNEQFF
TRBJ2-1 13 TRBV29-1 CSVAGVSYNEQFF
TRBJ1-4 16 TRBV11-2 CASSLFSLRTNEKLFF
TRBJ2-1 16 TRBV7-3 CASSLYPSGRGNEQFF
TRBJ2-1 19 TRBV10-2 CASSEGWRRATSSYNEQFF
TRBJ2-7 15 TRBV10-3 CAISGAGQPSYEQYF
TRBJ2-3 16 TRBV15 CATTPPGTGGGDTQYF
TRBJ1-4 13 TRBV5-5 CASSLEPEEKLFF
TRBJ2-7 12 TRBV7-9 CASRQVPYEQYF
TRBJ2-7 14 TRBV5-1 CASSLSSTVYEQYF
TRBJ2-1 16 TRBV7-9 CASSLVVRELYNEQFF
TRBJ2-2 17 TRBV4-3 CASSQGNSGSVSGELFF
TRBJ2-4 14 TRBV7-6 CASTSRAGQNIQYF
TRBJ2-1 16 TRBV7-2 CASRNGADSSYNEQFF
TRBJ1-1 13 TRBV4-1 CASSQFVSTEAFF
TRBJ2-1 15 TRBV12-3/TRBV12-4 CASSRGREINNEQFF
TRBJ2-5 13 TRBV11-2 CASSPSPEETQYF
TRBJ1-4 15 TRBV24-1 CATAGTQATNEKLFF
TRBJ2-7 15 TRBV9 CASSPSGTPTYEQYF
TRBJ2-3 13 TRBV6-1 CASREERTDTQYF
TRBJ1-5 15 TRBV5-5 CASSFNRASNQPQHF
TRBJ2-7 14 TRBV20-1 CSADPSGASSEQYF
TRBJ1-2 13 TRBV24-1 CATSDLEETGYTF
TRBJ2-2 11 TRBV30 CAWSPGRELFF
TRBJ2-1 15 TRBV11-1 CASSLSRVSYNEQFF
TRBJ2-1 15 TRBV20-1 CSARERELTYNEQFF
TRBJ2-7 14 TRBV12-3/TRBV12-4 CASSRAGGSYEQYF
TRBJ1-2 15 TRBV7-9 CASSLNRGANYGYTF
TRBJ2-1 14 TRBV10-3 CAISGQESSNEQFF
TRBJ2-1 14 TRBV7-9 CASSLAGGPREQFF
TRBJ2-5 12 TRBV12-3/TRBV12-4 CASSLLGETQYF